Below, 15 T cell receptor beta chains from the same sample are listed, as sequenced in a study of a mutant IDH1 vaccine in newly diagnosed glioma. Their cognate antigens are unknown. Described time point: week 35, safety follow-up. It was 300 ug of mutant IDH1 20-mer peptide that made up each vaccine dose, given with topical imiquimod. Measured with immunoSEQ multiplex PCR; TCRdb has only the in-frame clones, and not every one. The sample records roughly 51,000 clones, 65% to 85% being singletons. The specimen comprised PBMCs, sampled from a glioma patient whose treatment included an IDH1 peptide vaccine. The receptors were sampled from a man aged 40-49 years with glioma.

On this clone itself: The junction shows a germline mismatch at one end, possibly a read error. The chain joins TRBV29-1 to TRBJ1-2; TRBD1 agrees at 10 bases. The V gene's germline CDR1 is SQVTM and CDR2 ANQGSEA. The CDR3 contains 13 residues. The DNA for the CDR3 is TGCAGCGTCGAAGGGACAGGGGACTATGGCTACACCTTC. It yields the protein CSVEGTGDYGYTF. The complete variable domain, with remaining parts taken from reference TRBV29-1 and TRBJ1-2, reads SAVISQKPSRDICQRGTSLTIQCQVDSQVTMMFWYRQQPGQSLTLIATANQGSEATYESGFVIDKFPISRPNLTFSTLTVSNMSPEDSSIYLCSVEGTGDYGYTFGSGTRLTVV.

CDR3 in DNA: TGTGCCAGCAGTACCGGACAGGCGAACACTGAAGCTTTCTTT. Encoded protein: CASSTGQANTEAFF. The V call is TRBV7-8, the J call TRBJ1-1; 7 nucleotides align to TRBD1. V dropped 6 bases and J dropped 1; count of bases not matched to a gene: 5. Germline loops: CDR1 SGHVS, CDR2 FQNEAQ. The CDR3 runs 14 residues.

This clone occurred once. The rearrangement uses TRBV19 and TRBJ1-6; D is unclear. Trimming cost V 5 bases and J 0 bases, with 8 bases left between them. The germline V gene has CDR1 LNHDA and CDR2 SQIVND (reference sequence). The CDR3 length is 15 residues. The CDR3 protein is CASSRASSYNSPLHF. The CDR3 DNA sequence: TGTGCCAGTAGTCGGGCTAGCTCCTATAATTCACCCCTCCACTTT.

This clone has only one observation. The CDR3 coding sequence is TGTGCCAGTAGGAGGGGGGGAAAAAACACCATATATTTT. Encoded protein: CASRRGGKNTIYF. The gene calls are TRBV19 and TRBJ1-3; a possible D gene is TRBD1 (6 bases). In germline, CDR1 is LNHDA, CDR2 SQIVND (reference sequence). Trimming left V 6 bases short and J 6 bases short, with 12 bases between. The CDR3 covers 13 residues.

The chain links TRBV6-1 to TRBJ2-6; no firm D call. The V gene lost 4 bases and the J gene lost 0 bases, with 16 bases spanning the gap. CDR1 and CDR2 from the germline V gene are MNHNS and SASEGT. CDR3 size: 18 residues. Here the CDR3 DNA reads TGTGCCAGCAGTGGGTTCCTCCTCCTAAGCTCTGGGGCCAACGTCCTGACTTTC. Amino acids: CASSGFLLLSSGANVLTF.

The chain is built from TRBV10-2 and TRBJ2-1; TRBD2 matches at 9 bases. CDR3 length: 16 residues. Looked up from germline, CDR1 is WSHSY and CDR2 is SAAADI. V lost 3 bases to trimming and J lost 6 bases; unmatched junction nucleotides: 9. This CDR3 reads CASSDTGGGASNEQFF. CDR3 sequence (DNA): TGCGCCAGCAGTGACACGGGCGGGGGGGCCTCCAATGAGCAGTTCTTC.

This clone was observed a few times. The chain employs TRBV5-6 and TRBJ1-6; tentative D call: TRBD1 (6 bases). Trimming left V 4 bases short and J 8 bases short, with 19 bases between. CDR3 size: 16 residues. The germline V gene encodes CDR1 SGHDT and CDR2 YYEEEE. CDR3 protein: CASSRVGATNYSPLHF. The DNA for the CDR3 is TGTGCCAGCAGCCGGGTGGGGGCCACGAATTATTCACCCCTCCACTTT.

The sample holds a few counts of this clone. The CDR3: CASSLGGVAGKTDTQYF. The DNA of the CDR3 is TGCGCCAGCAGCTTGGGGGGAGTAGCGGGGAAGACAGATACGCAGTATTTT. The chain joins TRBV5-1 to TRBJ2-3, with TRBD2 matching 8 bases. Germline V gene data show CDR1 as SGHRS and CDR2 as YFSETQ. The V segment lost 0 bases and the J segment 3 bases; nucleotides outside the gene matches: 9. This CDR3 has 17 amino acids.

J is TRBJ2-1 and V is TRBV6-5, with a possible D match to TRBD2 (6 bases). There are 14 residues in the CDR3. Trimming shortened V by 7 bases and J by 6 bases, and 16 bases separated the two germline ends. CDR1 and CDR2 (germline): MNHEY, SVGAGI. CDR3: CASNPTRTGNEQFF. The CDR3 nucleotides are TGTGCCAGCAACCCGACTAGGACGGGCAATGAGCAGTTCTTC.

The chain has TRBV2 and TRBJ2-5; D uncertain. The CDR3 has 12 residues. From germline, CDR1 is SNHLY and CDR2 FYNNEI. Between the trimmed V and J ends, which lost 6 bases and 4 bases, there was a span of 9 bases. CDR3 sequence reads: CASRAGRETQYF. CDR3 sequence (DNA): TGTGCCAGCAGGGCAGGAAGAGAGACCCAGTACTTC.

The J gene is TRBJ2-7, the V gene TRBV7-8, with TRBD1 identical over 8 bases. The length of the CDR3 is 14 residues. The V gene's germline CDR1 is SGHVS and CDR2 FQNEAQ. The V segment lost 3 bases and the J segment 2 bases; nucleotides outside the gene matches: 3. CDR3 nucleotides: TGTGCCAGCAGCTTTGACAGGGGCCCCTACGAGCAGTACTTC. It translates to CASSFDRGPYEQYF.

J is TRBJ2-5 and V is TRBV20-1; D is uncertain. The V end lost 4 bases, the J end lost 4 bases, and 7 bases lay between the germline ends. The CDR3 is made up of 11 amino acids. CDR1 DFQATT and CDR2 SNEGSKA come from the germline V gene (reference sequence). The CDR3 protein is CSANWGETQYF. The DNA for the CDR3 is TGCAGTGCTAACTGGGGAGAGACCCAGTACTTC.

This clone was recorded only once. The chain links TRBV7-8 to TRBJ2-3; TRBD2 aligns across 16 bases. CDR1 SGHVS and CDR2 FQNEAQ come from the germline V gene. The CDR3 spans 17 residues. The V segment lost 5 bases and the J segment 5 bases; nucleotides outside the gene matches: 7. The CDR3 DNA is TGTGCCAGCAGCCATGGGACTAGCGGGGGGGTAAGAGATACGCAGTATTTT. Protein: CASSHGTSGGVRDTQYF.

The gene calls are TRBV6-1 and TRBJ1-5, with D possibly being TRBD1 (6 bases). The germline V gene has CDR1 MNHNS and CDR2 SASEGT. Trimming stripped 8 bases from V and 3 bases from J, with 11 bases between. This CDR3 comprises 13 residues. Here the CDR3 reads CASRQVNNQPQHF. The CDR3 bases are TGTGCCAGCCGACAGGTGAACAATCAGCCCCAGCATTTT.

Here the CDR3 reads CASRGGQSLYGYTF. The CDR3 DNA sequence: TGTGCCAGCAGGGGGGGACAGAGCCTCTATGGCTACACCTTC. The chain has TRBV7-9 and TRBJ1-2; the match to TRBD1 covers 7 bases. CDR3 length equals 14 residues. The junction had 8 bases not matched to a gene; V was cut back by 6 bases and J by 4 bases. CDR1 is SEHNR, CDR2 FQNEAQ, per germline (reference sequence). The variable domain in full, with the rest retrieved from reference TRBV7-9 and TRBJ1-2, is DTGVSQNPRHKITKRGQNVTFRCDPISEHNRLYWYRQTLGQGPEFLTYFQNEAQLEKSRLLSDRFSAERPKGSFSTLEIQRTEQGDSAMYLCASRGGQSLYGYTFGSGTRLTVV.